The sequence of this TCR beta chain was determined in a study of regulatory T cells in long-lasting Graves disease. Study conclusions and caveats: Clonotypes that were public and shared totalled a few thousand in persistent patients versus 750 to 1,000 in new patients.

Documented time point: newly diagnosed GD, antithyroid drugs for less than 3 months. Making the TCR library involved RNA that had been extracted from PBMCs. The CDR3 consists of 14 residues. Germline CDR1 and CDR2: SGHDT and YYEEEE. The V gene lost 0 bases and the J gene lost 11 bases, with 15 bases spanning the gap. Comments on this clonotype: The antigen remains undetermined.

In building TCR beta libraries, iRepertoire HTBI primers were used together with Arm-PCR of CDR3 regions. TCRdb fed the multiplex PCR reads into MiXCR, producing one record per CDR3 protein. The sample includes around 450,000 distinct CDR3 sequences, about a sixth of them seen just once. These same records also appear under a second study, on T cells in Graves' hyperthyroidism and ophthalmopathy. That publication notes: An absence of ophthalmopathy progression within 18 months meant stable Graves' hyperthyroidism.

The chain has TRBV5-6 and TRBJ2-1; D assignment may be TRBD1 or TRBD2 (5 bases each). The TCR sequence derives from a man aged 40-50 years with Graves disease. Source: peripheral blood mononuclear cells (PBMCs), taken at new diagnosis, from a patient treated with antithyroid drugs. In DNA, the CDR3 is TGTGCCAGCAGCTTGGACCGGTGGGACGGAAAGCAGTTCTTC. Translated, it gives CASSLDRWDGKQFF. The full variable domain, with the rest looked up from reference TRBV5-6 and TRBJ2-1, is DAGVTQSPTHLIKTRGQQVTLRCSPKSGHDTVSWYQQALGQGPQFIFQYYEEEERQRGNFPDRFSGHQFPNYSSELNVNALLLGDSALYLCASSLDRWDGKQFFGPGTRLTVL.